These T cell receptor beta chains were read from a single sample in a study of shared clonotypes between healthy human individuals. Repertoires were generated with immunoSEQ multiplex PCR, while TCRdb's copy carries only in-frame clones and drops some. The sample consists of some 1,400,000 clones, more than 95% of them appearing once. Sequenced material: naive CD4+ T cells sorted from blood. These receptors were taken from a man aged 25-45 years in good health. Both conserved end residues are part of each CDR3. The D gene is left open where the match is weak. The listing skips clone size in some rows; elsewhere it reads once, few, many or a size class.

CDR3nt: TGTGCCAGCAGCCACCCCATACGGACAGATACGCAGTATTTT
CDR3aa: CASSHPIRTDTQYF
v_gene: TRBV9
abundance: -
d_gene: -
j_gene: TRBJ2-3

CDR3nt: TGTGCCAGCTCTTCGACGGGAGCGGACTCCTACAATGAGCAGTTCTTC
CDR3aa: CASSSTGADSYNEQFF
v_gene: TRBV18
abundance: -
d_gene: -
j_gene: TRBJ2-1

CDR3nt: TGTGCCAGCTCACCAGAACAGGGTTCTGAGCAGTTCTTC
CDR3aa: CASSPEQGSEQFF
v_gene: TRBV18
abundance: -
d_gene: -
j_gene: TRBJ2-1

CDR3nt: TGTGCCAGCGGGAGGACAGGCCCTTACGAGCAGTACTTC
CDR3aa: CASGRTGPYEQYF
v_gene: TRBV27
abundance: -
d_gene: -
j_gene: TRBJ2-7

CDR3nt: TGCGCCAGCAGCCAATCTTCAGGGGGCGGTGGGCCCCAGCATTTT
CDR3aa: CASSQSSGGGGPQHF
v_gene: TRBV4-3
abundance: -
d_gene: TRBD1
j_gene: TRBJ1-5

CDR3nt: TGTGCCAGCAGTTCTAGGGCGGAGGCTTACTACAATGAGCAGTTCTTC
CDR3aa: CASSSRAEAYYNEQFF
v_gene: TRBV28
abundance: once
d_gene: -
j_gene: TRBJ2-1

CDR3nt: TGTGCCAGCAGCCTTTCCCACACAGATACGCAGTATTTT
CDR3aa: CASSLSHTDTQYF
v_gene: TRBV11-2
abundance: -
d_gene: -
j_gene: TRBJ2-3

CDR3nt: TGTGCCAGCAGCCCACAACAGGGGGCGGTCACCGGGGAGCTGTTTTTT
CDR3aa: CASSPQQGAVTGELFF
v_gene: TRBV7-2
abundance: -
d_gene: TRBD1
j_gene: TRBJ2-2

CDR3nt: TGTGCCAGCAGTCCCCAGGCGGATCAGCCCCAGCATTTT
CDR3aa: CASSPQADQPQHF
v_gene: TRBV6-4
abundance: -
d_gene: -
j_gene: TRBJ1-5

CDR3nt: TGTGCCAGCAGCTTAGCCGGGACTAGCACAGATACGCAGTATTTT
CDR3aa: CASSLAGTSTDTQYF
v_gene: TRBV7-3
abundance: -
d_gene: -
j_gene: TRBJ2-3

CDR3nt: TGCGCCAGCAGCCCCCAGTGGGGAGGGGCCCATGGCTACACCTTC
CDR3aa: CASSPQWGGAHGYTF
v_gene: TRBV4-1
abundance: once
d_gene: -
j_gene: TRBJ1-2

CDR3nt: TGTGCCAGCAGCCGGACAGGGGGCACTGAAGCTTTCTTT
CDR3aa: CASSRTGGTEAFF
v_gene: TRBV7-8
abundance: -
d_gene: TRBD1
j_gene: TRBJ1-1

CDR3nt: TGTGCCAGCAGAGGCCCGGGCGGAGATACGCAGTATTTT
CDR3aa: CASRGPGGDTQYF
v_gene: TRBV6-5
abundance: once
d_gene: -
j_gene: TRBJ2-3

CDR3nt: TGCGCCAGCAGCCCCCAGCTAGCGGGAGCGCTTGAGACCCAGTACTTC
CDR3aa: CASSPQLAGALETQYF
v_gene: TRBV4-1
abundance: -
d_gene: TRBD2
j_gene: TRBJ2-5

CDR3nt: TGTGCCAGCAGCCTCTTACAGGGGGCGGGCACAGATACGCAGTATTTT
CDR3aa: CASSLLQGAGTDTQYF
v_gene: TRBV9
abundance: -
d_gene: TRBD1
j_gene: TRBJ2-3

CDR3nt: TGTGCCAGCAGCCCCCTTTCGGCAGGGGCCTACGAGCAGTACTTC
CDR3aa: CASSPLSAGAYEQYF
v_gene: TRBV14
abundance: -
d_gene: -
j_gene: TRBJ2-7

CDR3nt: TGTGCCAGCAGCTTAGGGGGGCGCAAAGGTTACAATGAGCAGTTCTTC
CDR3aa: CASSLGGRKGYNEQFF
v_gene: TRBV7-6
abundance: -
d_gene: -
j_gene: TRBJ2-1

CDR3nt: TGCAGCGTTCTGTTACAGGGGCCCTCTACCTACGAGCAGTACTTC
CDR3aa: CSVLLQGPSTYEQYF
v_gene: TRBV29-1
abundance: -
d_gene: TRBD1
j_gene: TRBJ2-7

CDR3nt: TGTGCCAGCAGCAGAGGGGGCGGGGGCGGCACCGGGGAGCTGTTTTTT
CDR3aa: CASSRGGGGGTGELFF
v_gene: TRBV6-6
abundance: -
d_gene: -
j_gene: TRBJ2-2

CDR3nt: TGTGCCACCCAGATGGGTTCACCTATGAACACTGAAGCTTTCTTT
CDR3aa: CATQMGSPMNTEAFF
v_gene: TRBV5-4
abundance: -
d_gene: -
j_gene: TRBJ1-1

CDR3nt: TGTGCCAGCAGTTTAAACCTTATAACACAGGGAGATAGCAATCAGCCCCAGCATTTT
CDR3aa: CASSLNLITQGDSNQPQHF
v_gene: TRBV27
abundance: once
d_gene: -
j_gene: TRBJ1-5

CDR3nt: TGTGCCAGCGAGCATAGCGGGAGGGCCTACAATGAGCAGTTCTTC
CDR3aa: CASEHSGRAYNEQFF
v_gene: TRBV28
abundance: -
d_gene: TRBD2
j_gene: TRBJ2-1

CDR3nt: TGTGCCAGCAGCAAGCGCGGGGAGGTTTCTGGGGCCAACGTCCTGACTTTC
CDR3aa: CASSKRGEVSGANVLTF
v_gene: TRBV21-1
abundance: once
d_gene: -
j_gene: TRBJ2-6

CDR3nt: TGCAGTGTGATATTCTACAATGAGCAGTTCTTC
CDR3aa: CSVIFYNEQFF
v_gene: TRBV20-1
abundance: -
d_gene: -
j_gene: TRBJ2-1

CDR3nt: TGTGCCAGCAGTGAAGCGCTGCGGGACAGGGCCTCCTACGAGCAGTACTTC
CDR3aa: CASSEALRDRASYEQYF
v_gene: TRBV2
abundance: -
d_gene: TRBD1
j_gene: TRBJ2-7

CDR3nt: TGTGCCAGCAGCCTCCACCGGGACAGGAGGATGTACTTC
CDR3aa: CASSLHRDRRMYF
v_gene: TRBV6-5
abundance: -
d_gene: TRBD1
j_gene: TRBJ2-7